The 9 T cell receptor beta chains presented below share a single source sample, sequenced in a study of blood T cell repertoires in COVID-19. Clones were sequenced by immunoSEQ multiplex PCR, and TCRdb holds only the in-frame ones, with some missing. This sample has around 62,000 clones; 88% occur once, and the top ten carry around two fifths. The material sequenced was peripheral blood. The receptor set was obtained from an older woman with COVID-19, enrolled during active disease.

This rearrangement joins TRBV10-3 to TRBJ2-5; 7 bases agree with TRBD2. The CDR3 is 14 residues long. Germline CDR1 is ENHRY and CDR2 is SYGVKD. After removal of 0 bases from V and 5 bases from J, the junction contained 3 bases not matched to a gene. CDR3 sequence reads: CAISESTSVETQYF. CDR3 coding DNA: TGTGCCATCAGTGAGTCCACTAGCGTGGAGACCCAGTACTTC.

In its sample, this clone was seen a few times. The CDR3 nucleotides read TGTGCCAGTACAGGTTACCTTTATAGCAATCAGCCCCAGCATTTT. Protein sequence: CASTGYLYSNQPQHF. The chain has TRBV19 and TRBJ1-5; D gene uncertain. The CDR3 is 15 residues long. Trimming left V 7 bases short and J 0 bases short, with 13 bases between. Germline V gene data show CDR1 as LNHDA and CDR2 as SQIVND (reference sequence).

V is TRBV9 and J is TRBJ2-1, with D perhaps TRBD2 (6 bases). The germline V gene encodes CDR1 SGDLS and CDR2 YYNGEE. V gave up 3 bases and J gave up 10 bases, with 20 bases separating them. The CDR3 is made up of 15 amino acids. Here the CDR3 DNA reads TGTGCCAGCAGCGCCACCCCCCTGCGGGACGGAGAGCAGTTCTTC. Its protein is CASSATPLRDGEQFF.

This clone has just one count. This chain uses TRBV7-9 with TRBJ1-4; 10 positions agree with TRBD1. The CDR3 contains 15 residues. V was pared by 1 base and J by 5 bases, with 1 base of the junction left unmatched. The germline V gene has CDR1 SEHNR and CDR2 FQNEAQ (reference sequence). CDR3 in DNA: TGTGCCAGCAGCTTAGGGACAGGGGGGAATGAAAAACTGTTTTTT. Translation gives CASSLGTGGNEKLFF.

Here the CDR3 reads CASSLVGLGGEQFF. For the CDR3, the DNA is TGTGCCAGCAGCTTAGTGGGACTAGGTGGTGAGCAGTTCTTC. The chain carries TRBV7-2 and TRBJ2-1; 8 bases agree with TRBD2. CDR1 and CDR2 (germline): SGHTA, FQGNSA. J lost 9 bases, V lost 1 base, and 5 bases had no gene match. There are 14 residues in the CDR3.

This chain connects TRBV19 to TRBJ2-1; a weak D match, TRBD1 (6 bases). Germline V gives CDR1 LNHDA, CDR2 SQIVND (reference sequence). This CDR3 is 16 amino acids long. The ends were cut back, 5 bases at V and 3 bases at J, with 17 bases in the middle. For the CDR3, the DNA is TGTGCCAGTAGTGCTGGGGGCGGCTTTAACTACAATGAGCAGTTCTTC. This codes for CASSAGGGFNYNEQFF.

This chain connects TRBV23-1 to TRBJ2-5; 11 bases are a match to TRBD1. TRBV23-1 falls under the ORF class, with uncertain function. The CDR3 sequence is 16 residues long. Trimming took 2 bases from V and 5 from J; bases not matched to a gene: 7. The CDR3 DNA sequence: TGCGCCAGCAGTCAACCTTGGGACAGGGGGATGGAGACCCAGTACTTC. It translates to CASSQPWDRGMETQYF.

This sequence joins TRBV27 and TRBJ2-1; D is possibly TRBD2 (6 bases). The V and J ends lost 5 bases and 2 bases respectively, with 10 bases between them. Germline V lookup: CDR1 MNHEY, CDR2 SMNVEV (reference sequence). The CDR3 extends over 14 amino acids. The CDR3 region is CASSGGITYNEQFF. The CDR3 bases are TGTGCCAGCAGTGGGGGGATAACCTACAATGAGCAGTTCTTC.

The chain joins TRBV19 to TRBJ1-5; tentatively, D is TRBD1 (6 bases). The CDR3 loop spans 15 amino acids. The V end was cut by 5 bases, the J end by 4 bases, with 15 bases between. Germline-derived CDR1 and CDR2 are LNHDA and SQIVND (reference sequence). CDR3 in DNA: TGTGCCAGTAGTCCTTCCGGGACACCGAATCAGCCCCAGCATTTT. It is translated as CASSPSGTPNQPQHF.